Listed below are T cell receptor beta chains from one sample, sequenced in a study of T-cell reconstitution after alpha-beta-depleted transplantation in children. One entry per CDR3 protein results from TCRdb running MiXCR on the PCR reads. The top ten clones hold 1.1% of a sample with about 640,000 distinct CDR3 sequences, roughly 15% of them seen once. Sequenced here: PBMCs from the stem cell graft donor, sampled from the stem cell graft. These TCRs come from a human donor who donated a stem cell graft to a child with acute myeloid leukemia. CDR3s include the opening cysteine and the closing phenylalanine or tryptophan. Fields, in order: clone size, V gene, J gene, D gene, CDR3 length, CDR3 protein, CDR3 DNA. The D gene is left open where the match is weak. Size is omitted from some rows. Given values are once, few, many or a class for expanded clones.

>few|TRBV7-6|TRBJ2-4|TRBD2|15
CASSGGRGAKNIQYF
TGTGCCAGCAGCGGGGGGAGGGGAGCCAAAAACATTCAGTACTTC
>many|TRBV20-1|TRBJ2-4|TRBD2|15
CSARTSGLAKNIQYF
TGCAGTGCTAGAACTAGCGGCCTAGCCAAAAACATTCAGTACTTC
>few|TRBV9|TRBJ2-2|TRBD2|13
CASSRGGIGELFF
TGTGCCAGCAGCCGCGGGGGTATCGGGGAGCTGTTTTTT
>few|TRBV7-8|TRBJ2-3|NA|16
CASSNRDNRPTDTQYF
TGTGCCAGCAGCAACCGGGACAACAGGCCCACAGATACGCAGTATTTT
>NA|TRBV9|TRBJ1-1|NA|15
CASSADLALNTEAFF
TGTGCCAGCAGCGCGGATTTGGCCCTGAACACTGAAGCTTTCTTT
>NA|TRBV4-3|TRBJ1-1|NA|14
CASSQESGSLEAFF
TGCGCCAGCAGCCAAGAGTCGGGGAGTCTGGAAGCTTTCTTT
>many|TRBV20-1|TRBJ1-1|NA|15
CSASSLRPWNTEAFF
TGCAGTGCCTCATCTTTGAGACCGTGGAACACTGAAGCTTTCTTT
>many|TRBV6-5|TRBJ1-2|NA|14
CASSYFAGTTGYTF
TGTGCCAGCAGTTACTTTGCAGGGACGACTGGCTACACCTTC
>NA|TRBV10-3|TRBJ2-2|TRBD1|16
CAISESPGGDPGELFF
TGTGCCATCAGTGAGTCCCCAGGGGGCGACCCCGGGGAGCTGTTTTTT
>few|TRBV7-8|TRBJ1-1|TRBD1|17
CASSLPLLTGKNTEAFF
TGTGCCAGCAGCCTCCCCCTCCTGACAGGGAAGAACACTGAAGCTTTCTTT
>many|TRBV5-5|TRBJ1-1|NA|16
CASSPGGAPRNTEAFF
TGTGCCAGCAGCCCTGGAGGGGCGCCGAGGAACACTGAAGCTTTCTTT
>NA|TRBV19|TRBJ2-1|NA|13
CASSTAQYGEQFF
TGTGCCAGTAGTACCGCACAATACGGTGAGCAGTTCTTC
>many|TRBV20-1|TRBJ2-1|TRBD1|13
CSAVDRGKNEQFF
TGCAGTGCTGTGGACAGGGGAAAGAATGAGCAGTTCTTC
>many|TRBV20-1|TRBJ1-5|TRBD1|14
CSARLRTGGQPQHF
TGCAGTGCTAGACTTAGGACAGGGGGTCAGCCCCAGCATTTT
>few|TRBV7-8|TRBJ2-5|NA|11
CASAPTETQYF
TGTGCCAGCGCCCCGACTGAGACCCAGTACTTC
>many|TRBV20-1|TRBJ2-5|NA|13
CSASGPAGETQYF
TGCAGTGCTAGCGGCCCAGCCGGAGAGACCCAGTACTTC
>many|TRBV4-2|TRBJ1-1|TRBD1|13
CASSHPDRVEAFF
TGTGCCAGCAGCCATCCGGACAGGGTTGAAGCTTTCTTT
>NA|TRBV4-3|TRBJ1-2|NA|15
CASSPFRTANYGYTF
TGCGCCAGCAGCCCGTTTCGGACGGCTAACTATGGCTACACCTTC